The 23 T cell receptor beta chains below come from one sample, sequenced in a study of blood T cell repertoires in COVID-19. TCRdb's table, derived via immunoSEQ multiplex PCR, lists solely in-frame clones and lacks some. Among about 88,000 clones, 89% were seen once, and the ten largest hold approximately 5.2%. Source material: peripheral blood. These receptors were obtained from a woman older than 75 with active COVID-19.

This rearrangement joins TRBV7-9 to TRBJ2-1, with a weak D call TRBD1 (6 bases). Deletions cut 5 bases from V and 1 base from J, with 12 bases between. CDR1 and CDR2 from the germline V gene are SEHNR and FQNEAQ (reference sequence). The CDR3 has 15 amino acids. The CDR3 loop reads CASSHRVYSYNEQFF. DNA of the CDR3: TGTGCCAGCAGCCACAGGGTTTATTCCTACAATGAGCAGTTCTTC. The whole variable domain, remainder taken from reference TRBV7-9 and TRBJ2-1, is DTGVSQNPRHKITKRGQNVTFRCDPISEHNRLYWYRQTLGQGPEFLTYFQNEAQLEKSRLLSDRFSAERPKGSFSTLEIQRTEQGDSAMYLCASSHRVYSYNEQFFGPGTRLTVL.

The rearrangement joins TRBV25-1 to TRBJ2-3; D is possibly TRBD2 (7 bases). V was pared by 6 bases and J by 3 bases, with 13 bases between. The CDR3 has 14 amino acids. Germline lookup yields CDR1 MGHDK and CDR2 SYGVNS. CDR3 amino acids: CASRGGAFTDTQYF. The CDR3 DNA reads as TGTGCCAGCAGAGGGGGGGCCTTTACAGATACGCAGTATTTT. Full variable domain (missing parts from reference TRBV25-1 and TRBJ2-3): EADIYQTPRYLVIGTGKKITLECSQTMGHDKMYWYQQDPGMELHLIHYSYGVNSTEKGDLSSESTVSRIRTEHFPLTLESARPSHTSQYLCASRGGAFTDTQYFGPGTRLTVL.

The chain uses TRBV6-2 or TRBV6-3 and TRBJ2-5; TRBD1 matches at 10 bases. CDR1 is MNHEY and CDR2 is SVGEGT in the germline V gene. The CDR3 runs 16 residues. The J segment lost 5 bases and the V segment lost 0 bases, leaving 6 bases of the junction unmatched. The DNA for the CDR3 is TGTGCCAGCAGTTACTCCCGACAGGGGGCGATCGAGACCCAGTACTTC. Encoded protein: CASSYSRQGAIETQYF.

V usage is TRBV19 and J usage is TRBJ1-5; TRBD1 is a possible D gene (6 bases). This CDR3 is 13 amino acids long. V dropped 8 bases and J dropped 4 bases, with 12 bases sitting between them. Germline V gene lookup returns CDR1 LNHDA and CDR2 SQIVND (reference sequence). The CDR3 sequence: CASADRYNQPQHF. CDR3 bases: TGTGCCAGTGCTGACAGGTATAATCAGCCCCAGCATTTT.

This sequence joins TRBV7-8 and TRBJ1-5; 7 bases fit TRBD1. Per the germline V gene, CDR1 is SGHVS and CDR2 is FQNEAQ. V was pared by 11 bases and J by 6 bases, with 10 bases of the junction left unmatched. The CDR3 is 13 residues long. As DNA, the CDR3 is TGTGCCTCGGAAGGGGGCTCGGGTCAGCCCCAGCATTTT. Residues: CASEGGSGQPQHF.

The V gene is TRBV5-4, the J gene TRBJ2-7; 9 nucleotides line up with TRBD2. Germline CDR1 and CDR2: SGHNT and YYREEE (reference sequence). The V segment lost 1 base and the J segment 6 bases; nucleotides outside the gene matches: 11. The CDR3 runs 16 residues. The CDR3 DNA is TGTGCCAGCAGCTTGTATCCTAGCGGCGGGAGGGGCGAGCAGTACTTC. It encodes CASSLYPSGGRGEQYF.

The chain recombines TRBV30 with TRBJ1-6, with a weak D call TRBD1 (6 bases). V was pared by 0 bases and J by 12 bases, with 6 bases between. CDR3 length: 11 amino acids. Germline lookup yields CDR1 GTSNPN and CDR2 SVGIG (reference sequence). The CDR3 region is CAWSVGGPLHF. The CDR3 nucleotides are TGTGCCTGGAGTGTAGGGGGACCCCTCCACTTT.

This chain uses TRBV11-1 with TRBJ2-1, with a possible D match to TRBD1 (5 bases). This CDR3 contains 16 residues. From germline, CDR1 is SGHAT and CDR2 FQDESV (reference sequence). Trimming stripped 5 bases from V and 3 bases from J, with 17 bases between. The CDR3: CASSDAGASYYNEQFF. In nucleotides, the CDR3 is TGTGCCAGCAGCGATGCTGGGGCTAGTTACTACAATGAGCAGTTCTTC.

The rearrangement links TRBV12-5 to TRBJ2-3; 16 bases line up with TRBD2. The ends lost 0 bases at V and 6 bases at J; junction bases unmatched: 12. Germline CDR1 is LGHNT and CDR2 is FRNRAP. This CDR3 is 20 amino acids long. The CDR3 sequence is CASGLVHAGTSGRASDTQYF. CDR3 sequence (DNA): TGTGCTAGTGGTTTGGTACACGCGGGGACTAGCGGGAGGGCCTCGGATACGCAGTATTTT.

This clone came up once. The V call is TRBV18, the J call TRBJ2-5; no definite D call. CDR1 is KGHSH and CDR2 is LQKENI in the germline V gene. Trimming left V 11 bases short and J 3 bases short, with 13 bases between. This CDR3 is built from 12 residues. In nucleotides, the CDR3 is TGTGCCTCCCTAGGCCCCGAAGAGACCCAGTACTTC. Encoded protein: CASLGPEETQYF.

The chain links TRBV2 to TRBJ1-5, with D uncertain. This CDR3 is 13 amino acids long. The germline gives CDR1 SNHLY, CDR2 FYNNEI. V was shortened by 4 bases and J by 4 bases, with 8 bases between the two germline ends. The CDR3 DNA sequence: TGTGCCAGCAGTGGTAGTCCTAATCAGCCCCAGCATTTT. The encoded protein is CASSGSPNQPQHF.

The CDR3 loop reads CASSLTAGTGTNGYTF. CDR3 coding DNA: TGTGCCAGCAGCCTTACAGCCGGGACAGGGACTAATGGCTACACCTTC. This chain connects TRBV3-1 (or the pseudogene TRBV3-2) to TRBJ1-2, with TRBD1 identical over 9 bases. This CDR3 is 16 amino acids long. V shed 4 bases, J shed 6 bases, and the junction held 12 bases outside the gene matches. Germline assignment: CDR1 LGHDT and CDR2 YNNKEL (reference sequence).

This clone was seen just once. The chain is built from TRBV12-3 or TRBV12-4 and TRBJ2-1, with no clear D. The V end lost 1 base, the J end lost 9 bases, and 10 bases lay between the germline ends. The CDR3 is 13 amino acids. The DNA for the CDR3 is TGTGCCAGCAGTTTAGTGTCTAGTGTTGAGCAGTTCTTC. Protein: CASSLVSSVEQFF.

This chain joins TRBV7-9 and TRBJ2-5; no firm D call. The CDR3 contains 13 residues. CDR1 and CDR2 from the germline V gene are SEHNR and FQNEAQ (reference sequence). V lost 1 base, J lost 4 bases, and 7 bases lay in between. The CDR3 is CASSLDAAETQYF. CDR3 DNA sequence: TGTGCCAGCAGCTTAGATGCGGCAGAGACCCAGTACTTC.

Concerning this clone itself: Other DNA sequences in this sample translate to the same CDR3. The chain recombines TRBV6-2 or TRBV6-3 with TRBJ1-1, with TRBD1 as a possible D gene (6 bases). CDR1 and CDR2 from the germline V gene are MNHEY and SVGEGT. This CDR3 contains 13 residues. Between the trimmed V and J ends, which lost 1 base and 5 bases, there was a span of 8 bases. CDR3 amino acids: CASSYFQGTEAFF. Here the CDR3 DNA reads TGTGCCAGCAGTTACTTTCAGGGGACTGAAGCTTTCTTT.

The chain employs TRBV2 and TRBJ1-6, with 8 bases aligning to TRBD1. Germline CDR1 and CDR2: SNHLY and FYNNEI. This CDR3 is built from 16 residues. V gave up 3 bases and J gave up 2 bases; unmatched junction bases: 3. CDR3: CASSDQGATYNSPLHF. CDR3 in DNA: TGTGCCAGCAGTGACCAGGGGGCCACCTATAATTCACCCCTCCACTTT.

The V call is TRBV28, the J call TRBJ1-4; D perhaps matches TRBD1 (5 bases). CDR3 length: 15 residues. Germline V gene data show CDR1 as MDHEN and CDR2 as SYDVKM. Between the trimmed V and J ends, which lost 7 bases and 5 bases, there was a span of 17 bases. The CDR3 DNA follows: TGTGCCAGCACCCTTTGGGGCATTCCCAATGAAAAACTGTTTTTT. This sequence encodes CASTLWGIPNEKLFF. The full variable domain, completed using reference TRBV28 and TRBJ1-4, is DVKVTQSSRYLVKRTGEKVFLECVQDMDHENMFWYRQDPGLGLRLIYFSYDVKMKEKGDIPEGYSVSREKKERFSLILESASTNQTSMYLCASTLWGIPNEKLFFGSGTQLSVL.

The table lists this clone with a few counts. Here the CDR3 reads CASSLRRGSGTNEKLFF. Here the CDR3 DNA reads TGTGCCAGCAGCCTCCGTCGGGGGTCGGGAACTAATGAAAAACTGTTTTTT. The chain couples TRBV7-9 to TRBJ1-4; weak D call: TRBD1 (5 bases). V was shortened by 5 bases and J by 1 base, with 17 bases between the two germline ends. CDR1 and CDR2 (germline): SEHNR, FQNEAQ (reference sequence). This CDR3 spans 17 amino acids.

The chain carries TRBV27 and TRBJ2-2; D is perhaps TRBD1 (6 bases). V shed 3 bases and J shed 1 base, with 15 bases lying between them. Germline CDR1 is MNHEY and CDR2 is SMNVEV (reference sequence). The CDR3 loop spans 17 amino acids. CDR3 DNA: TGTGCCAGCAGTTTCCGGGTCAGGGGAATGAACACCGGGGAGCTGTTTTTT. Its protein is CASSFRVRGMNTGELFF.

This clone was found once. J is TRBJ2-3 and V is TRBV4-1; D unresolved. Per germline, CDR1 MGHRA and CDR2 YSYEKL. Trimming stripped 1 base from V and 3 bases from J, with 14 bases between. The length of the CDR3 is 16 residues. CDR3 region: CASSQVAGWVTDTQYF. CDR3 sequence (DNA): TGCGCCAGCAGCCAAGTGGCCGGGTGGGTAACAGATACGCAGTATTTT.

The chain carries TRBV5-8 and TRBJ2-7, with 11 bases fitting TRBD2. This CDR3 is 16 amino acids long. Germline loops: CDR1 SGHTS, CDR2 YDEGEE. V dropped 0 bases and J dropped 7; count of bases not matched to a gene: 9. The CDR3 DNA sequence: TGTGCCAGCAGCTTGGCGGCGACTAGCGGGGTTCGGGAGCAGTACTTC. This codes for CASSLAATSGVREQYF.

The chain joins TRBV6-5 to TRBJ2-7; 8 positions match TRBD2. The CDR3 is made up of 14 amino acids. The ends lost 0 bases at V and 7 bases at J; junction bases unmatched: 5. The germline gives CDR1 MNHEY, CDR2 SVGAGI. The CDR3, as DNA: TGTGCCAGCAGTTACTCCCGGGAGGGCCGAGAGCAGTACTTC. Its protein product is CASSYSREGREQYF.

The V and J genes are TRBV5-1 and TRBJ2-7; D might be TRBD2 (6 bases). Germline loops: CDR1 SGHRS, CDR2 YFSETQ. This CDR3 contains 16 residues. Trimming took off 6 bases at V and 2 bases at J, with 21 bases between the two ends. As DNA, the CDR3 is TGCGCCAGCACCGCTCGCCAGGGAGGCATAACCTACGAGCAGTACTTC. Encoded protein: CASTARQGGITYEQYF.